This TCR beta chain was sequenced during a study of shared clonotypes between healthy human individuals. Here immunoSEQ multiplex PCR was the method, and the copy in TCRdb shows in-frame clones only, minus some. The table includes 2 million to 2.5 million clones, 90% to 97% detected once. As concerns this clone: The antigen remains undetermined.

Trimming pared 7 bases from V and 4 bases from J, leaving 17 bases between. Germline CDR1 reads MNHEY; CDR2 reads SVGAGI. The CDR3 length is 14 residues. Points from the study as a whole: Around 4.7% was the fraction of naive CD4 clonotypes found shared across a handful of donors. Sampling was confined to blood; repertoires within tissues likely differ. What naive subsets generally showed was a larger estimated richness than memory subsets showed.

This chain uses TRBV6-5 with TRBJ2-7, with unresolved D. Sequenced material: naive CD4+ T cells sorted from blood. Specified subset: CD45RA+ positively selected. The source of this sequence is a man aged 18 to 30 in good health. CDR3 nucleotide sequence: TGTGCCAGCACCTATGGCCCGACGGGTTACGAGCAGTACTTC. This codes for CASTYGPTGYEQYF.